The 15 T cell receptor beta chains in this list originate from one sample, sequenced in a study of beta chain features in type 1 diabetes. The study, taken as a whole, reports: Moderately but significantly shorter TCRB CDR3s were found in Type 1 diabetes patients in all four CD4+ subsets.

These receptors lack a known antigen. Since all of the isolated RNA was reverse transcribed, expressed TCRB transcripts were what got sequenced. Clones were read by immunoSEQ multiplex PCR, and TCRdb kept only the in-frame ones, dropping some. The sample holds under 850,000 clones, 13% seen once. Sample: naive CD4+ T cells from blood. These receptors all come from a man between 18 and 29 years old with type 1 diabetes.

The gene calls are TRBV29-1 and TRBJ1-1; 7 positions agree with TRBD1. Per the germline V gene, CDR1 is SQVTM and CDR2 is ANQGSEA. The CDR3 is 12 residues long. V was pared by 7 bases and J by 3 bases, with 5 bases of the junction left unmatched. The CDR3 is CSERQGDTEAFF. The CDR3, as DNA: TGCAGCGAGCGACAGGGAGACACTGAAGCTTTCTTT. Using reference TRBV29-1 and TRBJ1-1 for the parts outside the CDR3, the full variable domain is SAVISQKPSRDICQRGTSLTIQCQVDSQVTMMFWYRQQPGQSLTLIATANQGSEATYESGFVIDKFPISRPNLTFSTLTVSNMSPEDSSIYLCSERQGDTEAFFGQGTRLTVV.

This clone has a handful of counts. The chain recombines TRBV28 with TRBJ2-7, with D tentatively TRBD2 (6 bases). V gave up 4 bases and J gave up 0 bases, with 10 bases separating them. Germline V gene sequence: CDR1 MDHEN, CDR2 SYDVKM. There are 14 residues in the CDR3. CDR3 DNA sequence: TGTGCCAGCAGTTCGACTAGTGTCTCCTACGAGCAGTACTTC. Translated: CASSSTSVSYEQYF.

This clone was observed a handful of times. This sequence joins TRBV30 and TRBJ1-1; 7 bases map to TRBD1. V was clipped by 4 bases and J by 1 base; unmatched bases: 6. Germline loops: CDR1 GTSNPN, CDR2 SVGIG (reference sequence). CDR3 length: 14 amino acids. CDR3 loop: CAWKEQGWNTEAFF. CDR3 sequence (DNA): TGTGCCTGGAAGGAACAGGGGTGGAACACTGAAGCTTTCTTT. The full variable domain, in which reference TRBV30 and TRBJ1-1 provide the parts outside the CDR3, is SQTIHQWPATLVQPVGSPLSLECTVEGTSNPNLYWYRQAAGRGLQLLFYSVGIGQISSEVPQNLSASRPQDRQFILSSKKLLLSDSGFYLCAWKEQGWNTEAFFGQGTRLTVV.

J is TRBJ2-7 and V is TRBV6-5; 7 bases agree with TRBD2. CDR3 length: 15 amino acids. V shed 6 bases and J 3 bases; nucleotides not matched to a gene: 11. Germline V gene data show CDR1 as MNHEY and CDR2 as SVGAGI. The CDR3 here is CASSHGGSDSYEQYF. The CDR3 nucleotides read TGTGCCAGCAGCCACGGGGGGAGCGACAGCTACGAGCAGTACTTC.

As DNA, the CDR3 is TGTGCCAGCAGTTTCGGACAGGGACGGGAGACCCAGTACTTC. Translated, it gives CASSFGQGRETQYF. The chain links TRBV27 to TRBJ2-5, with 8 bases aligning to TRBD1. This CDR3 contains 14 residues. CDR1 is MNHEY, CDR2 SMNVEV, per germline (reference sequence). Germline trimming cut 3 bases from V and 5 bases from J; bases unmatched to any gene: 5.

The CDR3 sequence: CASSLQLGNTEAFF. The CDR3 DNA is TGTGCCAGCAGCCTTCAGCTGGGGAACACTGAAGCTTTCTTT. The V call is TRBV7-9, the J call TRBJ1-1; D not certain. Deletions cut 5 bases from V and 1 base from J, with 11 bases between. CDR3 length: 14 residues. Germline V CDR1 and CDR2: SEHNR, FQNEAQ (reference sequence).

This clone occurred a few times. The rearrangement uses TRBV9 and TRBJ1-1; D gene uncertain. Looked up from germline, CDR1 is SGDLS and CDR2 is YYNGEE. Trimming took 3 bases from V and 1 from J, leaving 4 bases between them. The CDR3 runs to 12 residues. This chain's CDR3 is CASSASNTEAFF. As DNA, the CDR3 is TGTGCCAGCAGCGCTTCGAACACTGAAGCTTTCTTT.

This clone was seen a handful of times. The rearrangement uses TRBV11-2 and TRBJ2-1, with 7 bases lining up with TRBD1. Germline V CDR1 and CDR2: SGHAT, FQNNGV. This CDR3 is 15 amino acids long. Trimming cost V 5 bases and J 4 bases; bases outside gene matches: 8. CDR3 residues: CASSQQGLGYNEQFF. The CDR3 DNA sequence: TGTGCCAGCAGCCAACAGGGGCTGGGATACAATGAGCAGTTCTTC.

This chain uses TRBV7-8 with TRBJ2-1, with unresolved D. Deletions cut 1 base from V and 3 bases from J, with 1 base between. CDR3 size: 12 residues. CDR1 and CDR2 from the germline V gene are SGHVS and FQNEAQ. The CDR3 bases are TGTGCCAGCAGCTTAGACTACAATGAGCAGTTCTTC. Translated: CASSLDYNEQFF.

This clone was recorded once. Sequence at one end of the junction differs from germline and may be a read error. The chain combines TRBV11-2 with TRBJ2-7, with TRBD1 matching 9 bases. CDR1 is SGHAT, CDR2 FQNNGV, per germline. This CDR3 is built from 17 residues. The CDR3 bases are TGTGCCAGCAGATTAGGGACAGGGACATTACGTTCCTACGAGCAGTACTTC. Translated: CASRLGTGTLRSYEQYF.

In nucleotides, the CDR3 is TGCAGCGTTGTCTGGCAGGGGATGGGCTACACCTTC. The encoded protein is CSVVWQGMGYTF. This chain connects TRBV29-1 to TRBJ1-2, with a tentative D call TRBD1 (6 bases). Germline lookup yields CDR1 SQVTM and CDR2 ANQGSEA. The CDR3 totals 12 residues. Trimming stripped 4 bases from V and 8 bases from J, with 14 bases between.

This clone was observed a handful of times. The chain joins TRBV9 to TRBJ1-4; D possibly corresponds to TRBD1 (5 bases). Germline V gene sequence: CDR1 SGDLS, CDR2 YYNGEE. V lost 0 bases, J lost 1 base, and 19 bases lay in between. This CDR3 has 19 amino acids. CDR3 sequence reads: CASSVAPRQGLGTNEKLFF. CDR3 DNA: TGTGCCAGCAGCGTAGCCCCGCGCCAGGGCTTGGGAACTAATGAAAAACTGTTTTTT.

The chain joins TRBV2 to TRBJ1-1; 8 bases are shared with TRBD1. This CDR3 region has 15 residues. Germline lookup yields CDR1 SNHLY and CDR2 FYNNEI. V lost 8 bases, J lost 0 bases, and 8 bases stayed unmatched. The CDR3 loop reads CASLVRGHMNTEAFF. The CDR3, as DNA: TGTGCCAGCCTGGTCAGGGGGCATATGAACACTGAAGCTTTCTTT.

This clone was observed a few times. The rearrangement links TRBV2 to TRBJ1-2; no clear D gene. CDR1 SNHLY and CDR2 FYNNEI come from the germline V gene. The germline V and J ends were trimmed by 2 bases and 6 bases, with 10 bases remaining between them. This CDR3 comprises 13 residues. The CDR3 region is CASSEQVLDGYTF. The CDR3 nucleotides read TGTGCCAGCAGTGAACAGGTCCTTGATGGCTACACCTTC.

This clone appeared a few times. CDR3 coding DNA: TGTGCCAGCAGCCACGGGTCTTCGGACGGCTATGGCTACACCTTC. This gives the protein CASSHGSSDGYGYTF. The chain couples TRBV14 to TRBJ1-2; no clear D. The length of the CDR3 is 15 residues. Germline assignment: CDR1 SGHDN and CDR2 FVKESK. V lost 3 bases and J 4 bases, leaving 15 bases between the germline ends.